The TCR beta chain described here comes from a study of identical twins. Germline-derived CDR1 and CDR2 are MNHNS and SASEGT. V lost 5 bases, J lost 4 bases, and 18 bases lay in between. This CDR3 spans 16 amino acids. MiXCR, run by TCRdb on the 5' RACE reads, gives a single entry per CDR3 protein. The table shows some 790,000 distinct CDR3 sequences, with around a sixth occurring only once. These sequences were also reported in another study, on T cells expressing NK-cell markers. From that second work: CD3+CD56+NKG2C+, CD3+CD56+NKG2C- and CD3+CD56-NKG2C+ T cells, once sorted, supplied the TCR beta repertoires.

Sequencing was performed on PBMCs. This clonotype was obtained from a woman aged 18-30 years in good health. The gene calls are TRBV6-1 and TRBJ1-3; D not certain. In DNA, the CDR3 is TGTGCCAGCAGTCCTCCCGGGGAAGGATGGGGAAACACCATATATTTT. Translating gives CASSPPGEGWGNTIYF.